This T cell receptor (beta chain) was sequenced in a study of identical twins' blood T cells. CDR1 SQVTM and CDR2 ANQGSEA come from the germline V gene. Between the trimmed V and J ends, which lost 6 bases and 0 bases, there was a span of 8 bases. The CDR3 is 12 residues long. TCRdb ran MiXCR on the 5' RACE reads and lists one entry per CDR3 protein. This table has 300,000 to 450,000 distinct CDR3 sequences, around 30% appearing once. This clonotype came up many times. This receptor was identified in a woman aged 18 to 50 in good health. Sequencing input: PBMCs. The chain links TRBV29-1 to TRBJ1-2; D possibly corresponds to TRBD1 (6 bases). The CDR3 nucleotides read TGCAGCGTCTGGACAGCTAACTATGGCTACACCTTC. Encoded protein: CSVWTANYGYTF.